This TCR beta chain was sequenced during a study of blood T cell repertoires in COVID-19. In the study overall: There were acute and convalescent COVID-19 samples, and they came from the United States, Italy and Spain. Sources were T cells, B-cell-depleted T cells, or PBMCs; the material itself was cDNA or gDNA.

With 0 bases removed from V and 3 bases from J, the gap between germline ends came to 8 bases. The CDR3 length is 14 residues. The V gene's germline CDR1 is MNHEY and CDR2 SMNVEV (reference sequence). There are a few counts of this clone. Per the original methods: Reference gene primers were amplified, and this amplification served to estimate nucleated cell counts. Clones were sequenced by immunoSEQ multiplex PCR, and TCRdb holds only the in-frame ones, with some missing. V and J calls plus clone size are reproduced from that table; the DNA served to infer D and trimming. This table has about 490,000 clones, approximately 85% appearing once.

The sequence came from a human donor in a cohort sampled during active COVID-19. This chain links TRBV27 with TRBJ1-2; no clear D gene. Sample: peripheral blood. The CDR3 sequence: CASSLSRAHYGYTF. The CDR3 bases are TGTGCCAGCAGTTTATCGAGGGCGCACTATGGCTACACCTTC.